This T cell receptor (beta chain) was sequenced during a study of blood T cell repertoires in COVID-19. For the study at large: There were acute and convalescent COVID-19 samples, and they came from the United States, Italy and Spain. The cDNA or gDNA used as material had been derived from T cells, B-cell-depleted T cells, or PBMCs.

Original processing methods: From reference gene primer amplification, estimates of nucleated cell counts were derived. The table came from immunoSEQ multiplex PCR; TCRdb's copy has only in-frame clones and leaves some out. That table furnishes V, J and clone size, whereas the DNA furnished D and trimming. The sample shows approximately 190,000 clones, nearly 90% of them seen only once. This CDR3 is built from 14 residues. Deletions cut 10 bases from V and 0 bases from J, with 16 bases between. CDR1 and CDR2 (germline): LGHDT, YNNKEL (reference sequence). The sequencing sample was made of peripheral blood. This chain connects TRBV3-1 (or the pseudogene TRBV3-2) to TRBJ2-7; weak D call: TRBD2 (6 bases). This receptor was identified in a woman aged 40 to 50 who had recovered from COVID-19. The CDR3 nucleotides read TGTGCCAACTACGGGACTTCTCCCTCCTACGAGCAGTACTTC. It yields the protein CANYGTSPSYEQYF.